This T cell receptor beta chain was identified during a study of OX40 agonist ivuxolimab in advanced cancers. Study observations and caveats: Averaging showed that CD8+ T cells had more expanded clones than CD4+ did.

The CDR3 consists of 10 residues. Germline lookup yields CDR1 MNHNS and CDR2 SASEGT. V lost 3 bases, J lost 8 bases, and 4 bases lay in between. With respect to this clone: Its antigen is undetermined.

TCRdb keeps only in-frame clones here, not all; method: immunoSEQ multiplex PCR. The sample comprises about 100,000 clones, about 88% of which are singletons, and about 0.15% rests with the top ten. The J gene is TRBJ1-2, the V gene TRBV6-1; no clear D. Sequencing was performed on CD4+ or CD8+ T cells sorted from blood, taken in a trial of the OX40 agonist ivuxolimab. The source of this sequence is an adult with an advanced solid tumor such as melanoma, head and neck, liver or kidney cancer. CDR3 protein: CASSEVGYTF. The CDR3 DNA is TGTGCCAGCAGTGAGGTCGGCTACACCTTC.